Sequencing of this TCR beta chain was carried out in a study of cytomegalovirus exposure and HLA in healthy donors. Amplification used 60 Vbeta primers and 13 Jbeta primers. Produced via immunoSEQ multiplex PCR; TCRdb's table is partial and in-frame only. The data contain about 76,000 clones, under 85% of them singletons. Only one count was recorded for this clone. The sequencing sample was made of PBMCs. This clonotype was sampled from a woman aged 40 to 49 in good health and CMV-seropositive.

Written as DNA, the CDR3 is TGTGCCACCAGCAGAGGGGGGGGCGTCGGAGAGACCCAGTACTTC. This codes for CATSRGGGVGETQYF. The V call is TRBV15, the J call TRBJ2-5; tentative D call: TRBD2 (7 bases). Trimming removed 1 base from V and 4 bases from J, with 13 bases in between. The germline V gene has CDR1 LNHNV and CDR2 YYDKDF (reference sequence). The CDR3 is 15 amino acids.